This is a list of T cell receptor beta chains from one sample in a study of shared clonotypes between healthy human individuals. The method was immunoSEQ multiplex PCR; TCRdb's version includes in-frame clones alone and lacks a portion of them. The sample lists about 2.1 million clones, 90% to 95% occurring once. Material: naive CD8+ T cells from PBMCs. These receptors all stem from a man aged 18 to 29 in good health. Some clones in this sample may be carry-over from other donors' samples. Both conserved end residues are part of each CDR3. The order of the fields is J gene, V gene, clone size, D gene, CDR3 DNA, CDR3 protein. D genes are given only for firm matches. A clone size is listed for some rows: how often the clone was seen (once, few, many), or a class if it is expanded.

>TRBJ2-7|TRBV4-2|NA|TRBD1
TGTGCCAGCAGTTTAACCGCGGGACAGGGATCCTACGAGCAGTACTTC
CASSLTAGQGSYEQYF
>TRBJ2-7|TRBV9|NA|NA
TGTGCCAGCAGCCCCCCCGAGGGGTACGAGCAGTACTTC
CASSPPEGYEQYF
>TRBJ2-1|TRBV4-1|NA|TRBD2
TGCGCCAGCAGCCAAGGGGGCGGGAGCTCCTACAATGAGCAGTTCTTC
CASSQGGGSSYNEQFF
>TRBJ1-5|TRBV5-6|NA|NA
TGTGCCAGCAGCGCCCGAGGGGGGCCCCAGCATTTT
CASSARGGPQHF
>TRBJ2-5|TRBV6-5|NA|NA
TGTGCCAGCAGTTACTGGGGGGAAGAGACCCAGTACTTC
CASSYWGEETQYF
>TRBJ2-1|TRBV27|NA|TRBD2
TGTGCCAGTGGGACTAGCGGCAATGAGCAGTTCTTC
CASGTSGNEQFF
>TRBJ2-7|TRBV5-5|NA|TRBD2
TGTGCCAGCAGCCCGGGGGGACTCCTTCTCCACGAGCAGTACTTC
CASSPGGLLLHEQYF
>TRBJ2-7|TRBV27|NA|TRBD1
TGTGCCAGCAGCCCCCGGCATACAGGGGCCTACGAGCAGTACTTC
CASSPRHTGAYEQYF
>TRBJ2-7|TRBV4-1|NA|NA
TGCGCCAGCAGCCGATTACGGGGCACGAGCTCCTACGAGCAGTACTTC
CASSRLRGTSSYEQYF
>TRBJ1-2|TRBV27|NA|TRBD1
TGTGCCAGCAGTCCAGGACCGGGACAGGGGAGATATGGCTACACCTTC
CASSPGPGQGRYGYTF
>TRBJ2-1|TRBV7-9|NA|NA
TGTGCCAGCAGCCCACCCCAGGGAGAGGGTTTGTACAATGAGCAGTTCTTC
CASSPPQGEGLYNEQFF
>TRBJ1-1|TRBV15|few|NA
TGTGCCACCAGCAGAGATCGGGGACACACTGAAGCTTTCTTT
CATSRDRGHTEAFF
>TRBJ1-2|TRBV27|NA|NA
TGTGCCAGCAGTTTATCTCACGAGGGAGGTGGCGGCTACACCTTC
CASSLSHEGGGGYTF
>TRBJ2-7|TRBV5-6|NA|NA
TGTGCCAGCAGCTTGGACGGGGCGGGCTACGAGCAGTACTTC
CASSLDGAGYEQYF
>TRBJ2-7|TRBV30|NA|NA
TGTGCCTGGCTTGAGACTAGCTCCTACGAGCAGTACTTC
CAWLETSSYEQYF
>TRBJ1-1|TRBV9|many|NA
TGTGCCAGCAGCGAGGAGGGACGAGGGGGCACTGAAGCTTTCTTT
CASSEEGRGGTEAFF
>TRBJ2-1|TRBV29-1|once|NA
TGCAGCGACCGGACGGGCTACAATGAGCAGTTCTTC
CSDRTGYNEQFF
>TRBJ1-1|TRBV5-4|NA|NA
TGTGCCAGCAGCTTGTTGGATGGTTCGGAAGCTTTCTTT
CASSLLDGSEAFF
>TRBJ2-1|TRBV9|NA|TRBD2
TGTGCCAGCAGCCCTATAGCGGGATTTTCCTACAATGAGCAGTTCTTC
CASSPIAGFSYNEQFF
>TRBJ1-1|TRBV2|NA|NA
TGTGCCAGCATCGGTGAAGGGGCTAACACTGAAGCTTTCTTT
CASIGEGANTEAFF
>TRBJ2-3|TRBV7-9|NA|TRBD2
TGTGCCAGCAGCCCCCCCGTCCTAGCGGGACTCACAGATACGCAGTATTTT
CASSPPVLAGLTDTQYF
>TRBJ1-5|TRBV27|few|NA
TGTGCCAGCAGAGTTGGGGGTAGCAATCAGCCCCAGCATTTT
CASRVGGSNQPQHF
>TRBJ2-2|TRBV9|NA|NA
TGTGCCAGCAACTCGGGCCGCAGGGTCGCCGGGGAGCTGTTTTTT
CASNSGRRVAGELFF
>TRBJ1-6|TRBV4-3|NA|NA
TGCGCCAGCAGCCAAGATCGGGGGGGGAATTCACCCCTCCACTTT
CASSQDRGGNSPLHF
>TRBJ1-2|TRBV7-9|NA|TRBD1
TGTGCCAGCAGCTCAGGGGGGGCCTGGTATGGCTACACCTTC
CASSSGGAWYGYTF
>TRBJ2-5|TRBV27|NA|TRBD2
TGTGCCAGCAGCTATATAGCGGGAGGGTCGGAGACCCAGTACTTC
CASSYIAGGSETQYF
>TRBJ2-2|TRBV18|NA|NA
TGTGCCAGCTCCTGGGACTGGGGCGCGAACACCGGGGAGCTGTTTTTT
CASSWDWGANTGELFF
>TRBJ2-7|TRBV5-4|NA|TRBD2
TGTGCCAGCAGCCAAGAGGGGGGGAGGCGGGAGGGAACCTACGAGCAGTACTTC
CASSQEGGRREGTYEQYF
>TRBJ2-3|TRBV5-1|NA|NA
TGCGCCAGCAGCCTAGAAGCGACAGCGACCTTCTGGGATACGCAGTATTTT
CASSLEATATFWDTQYF
>TRBJ2-4|TRBV4-3|NA|NA
TGCGCCAGCAGCCAAGGCGTAAAGGGACATCCCAAAAACATTCAGTACTTC
CASSQGVKGHPKNIQYF
>TRBJ2-5|TRBV25-1|NA|TRBD2
TGTGCCAGCAGCCCACTAGCGGGAGGAATCCAAGAGACCCAGTACTTC
CASSPLAGGIQETQYF
>TRBJ2-7|TRBV2|NA|TRBD2
TGTGCCAGCAGACCGGGACTAGCGGCTTCCGAGCAGTACTTC
CASRPGLAASEQYF
>TRBJ1-4|TRBV5-6|NA|NA
TGTGCCAGCAGCTTGGCCGCAGGGACAAAACTGTTTTTT
CASSLAAGTKLFF
>TRBJ2-1|TRBV7-3|NA|TRBD2
TGTGCCAGCAGCTTACTTGGGACTAAGGATGTTTACAACCCCTACAATGAGCAGTTCTTC
CASSLLGTKDVYNPYNEQFF
>TRBJ2-7|TRBV28|NA|NA
TGTGCCAGCAGCTTGAGACAGACCGGTGGCTACGAGCAGTACTTC
CASSLRQTGGYEQYF
>TRBJ1-1|TRBV28|NA|NA
TGTGCCAGCACCTGGGGAGTCGGAACTGAAGCTTTCTTT
CASTWGVGTEAFF
>TRBJ1-1|TRBV2|NA|NA
TGTGCCAGCAGTGAGGGGGCGAGCACTGAAGCTTTCTTT
CASSEGASTEAFF
>TRBJ2-3|TRBV7-9|NA|TRBD2
TGTGCCAGCAGCCCGCAACTAGCGGGCCTTACAGATACGCAGTATTTT
CASSPQLAGLTDTQYF
>TRBJ2-7|TRBV27|NA|NA
TGTGCCAGCAGCTTGAGGGGAGGAGGGGGAGAGCAGTACTTC
CASSLRGGGGEQYF
>TRBJ1-2|TRBV6-5|NA|TRBD1
TGTGCCAGCTCTAACAGGGGGATTAGCTACACCTTC
CASSNRGISYTF
>TRBJ2-2|TRBV11-1|once|NA
TGTGCCAGCAGCCCCCTTACCGGGGAGCTGTTTTTT
CASSPLTGELFF